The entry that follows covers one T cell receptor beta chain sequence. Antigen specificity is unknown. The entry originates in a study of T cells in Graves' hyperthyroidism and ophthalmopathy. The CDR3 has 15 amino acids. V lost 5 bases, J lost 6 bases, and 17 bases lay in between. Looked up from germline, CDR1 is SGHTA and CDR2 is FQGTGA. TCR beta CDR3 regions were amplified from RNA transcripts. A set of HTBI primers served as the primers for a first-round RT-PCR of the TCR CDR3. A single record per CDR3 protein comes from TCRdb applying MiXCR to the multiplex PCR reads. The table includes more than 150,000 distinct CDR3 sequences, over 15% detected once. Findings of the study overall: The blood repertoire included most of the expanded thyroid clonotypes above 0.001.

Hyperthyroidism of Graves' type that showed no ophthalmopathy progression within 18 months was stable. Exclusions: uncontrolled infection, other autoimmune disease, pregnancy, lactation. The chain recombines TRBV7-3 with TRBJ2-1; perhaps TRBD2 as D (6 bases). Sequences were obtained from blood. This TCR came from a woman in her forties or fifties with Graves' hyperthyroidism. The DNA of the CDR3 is TGTGCCAGCAGCGCCGCAGGGACTTTCATCAATGAGCAGTTCTTC. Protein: CASSAAGTFINEQFF.